The 30 T cell receptor delta chains in this list originate from one sample, sequenced in a study of gammadelta T cells in human blood. TCRdb re-called the RT-PCR reads through CATT. Counted here are around 260 delta-chain clones, approximately 17% occurring once; the ten biggest clones make up approximately 30%. Sequenced input: non-Vgamma9Vdelta2 gamma-delta T cells from infant blood. These receptors were collected from a human donor.

In its sample, this clone is large (0.1 to 1%). The rearrangement uses TRDV1 and TRDJ1, with 13 bases that match TRDD3. CDR3 size: 20 residues. Germline CDR1 and CDR2: TSWWSYY and QGS. The junction had 13 bases not matched to a gene; V was cut back by 0 bases and J by 3 bases. The CDR3: CALGELLIFTGGYGPDKLIF. The CDR3 DNA follows: TGTGCTCTTGGGGAACTCCTAATTTTTACTGGGGGATACGGCCCCGATAAACTCATCTTT.

This clone was seen a handful of times. A far bigger clonotype differs at one base, so this is likely a read error. V gene TRAV38-2/DV8 combines with J gene TRDJ1, with D uncertain. The CDR3 consists of 14 residues. Germline V lookup: CDR1 TSESDYY, CDR2 QEAYKQQN. The CDR3 nucleotides are TGTGCTTATTGGAGCGCTTTCTACACCGATAAACTCATCTTT. It codes for CAYWSAFYTDKLIF.

A remark on this clone: A read error is likely here: a far larger clone is one base away. The chain links TRDV1 to TRDJ1; 7 bases are a match to TRDD3. CDR3 length: 19 residues. In germline, CDR1 is TSWWSYY, CDR2 QGS. V trimming: 0 bases; J trimming: 3 bases; junction bases outside the gene matches: 16. CDR3 nucleotides: TGTGCTCTTGGGGAACTCGGGGGATTCTCACGAGGGTACGCCGATAAACTCATCTTT. It is translated as CALGELGGFSRGYADKLIF.

The assigned J gene is TRDJ1, but the V gene is uncalled; TRDD3 was called by the table and not checked on the DNA. This CDR3 spans 22 amino acids. Here the CDR3 reads CSGINAEYMGAVGAFYTDKLIF. In DNA form, the CDR3 reads TGCAGTGGTATCAACGCAGAGTACATGGGAGCCGTGGGGGCGTTTTACACCGATAAACTCATCTTT.

This clone was detected a few times. A much bigger clone sits one base away, suggesting this may be a read error. The chain has TRDV1 and TRDJ1; D is tentatively TRDD2 or TRDD3 (6 bases each). Trimming removed 2 bases at V and 2 bases at J, with 24 bases between. CDR3 length equals 19 residues. From germline, CDR1 is TSWWSYY and CDR2 QGS. CDR3 in amino acids: CALGEFLPTKRIHTDKLIF. The CDR3, as DNA: TGTGCTCTTGGGGAATTCCTTCCCACCAAGAGGATACATACCGATAAACTCATCTTT.

In its sample, this clone ranks as large (0.1 to 1%). The V gene is TRDV1, the J gene TRDJ1; TRDD2 is a possible D gene (7 bases). Trimming cost V 1 base and J 9 bases, with 24 bases left between them. The CDR3 extends over 17 amino acids. CDR1 is TSWWSYY and CDR2 is QGS in the germline V gene. The CDR3 region is CALGERPSFISGMELIF. CDR3 nucleotide sequence: TGTGCTCTTGGGGAACGGCCTTCCTTTATCTCGGGGATGGAACTCATCTTT.

This clone is labeled large. In the same sample, other DNA sequences code for this CDR3. This chain uses TRDV1 with TRDJ1, with 11 nucleotides matching TRDD3. With 3 bases clipped from V and 11 bases from J, the junction kept 23 bases outside the gene matches. In germline, CDR1 is TSWWSYY, CDR2 QGS. The CDR3 runs 19 residues. DNA of the CDR3: TGTGCTCTTGGGGAGGTTCCTACCCTACTGGGGGATATGCTGGTCAAGCTCATCTTT. This sequence encodes CALGEVPTLLGDMLVKLIF.

This clone is hyperexpanded in the sample. The rearrangement links TRDV3 to TRDJ1; 7 bases line up with TRDD3. V shed 2 bases and J 0 bases; nucleotides not matched to a gene: 12. The length of the CDR3 is 16 residues. Germline V gene sequence: CDR1 TVYSNPD, CDR2 GDNSRS (reference sequence). The CDR3 DNA sequence: TGTGCCTTTCCTTTAAATGGGGGACAGTACACCGATAAACTCATCTTT. Amino acids: CAFPLNGGQYTDKLIF.

Notes on this clone: The protein held in TCRdb is that of a much larger clone and does not match this DNA's translation at residue 14, likely because of a read error; the protein shown is translated from the DNA. The chain has TRDV1 and TRDJ1; TRDD2 agrees at 9 bases. V trimming: 5 bases; J trimming: 10 bases; junction bases outside the gene matches: 29. CDR3 length: 20 amino acids. CDR1 TSWWSYY and CDR2 QGS come from the germline V gene. The CDR3 DNA sequence: TGTGCTCTTGGGCCCCCTTACCCTCCCCTTCCTACGGCGGAGATACGCAGACTCATCTTT. This translates into CALGPPYPPLPTAEIRRLIF.

J is TRDJ4 and V is TRDV1; weak D call: TRDD3 (9 bases). Germline V lookup: CDR1 TSWWSYY, CDR2 QGS. The CDR3 spans 21 residues. Trimming took off 4 bases at V and 0 bases at J, with 33 bases between the two ends. Here the CDR3 DNA reads TGTGCTCTTGGGGCCATAGGCCTTCCTAATCTACTGGGGGAGTTGGCCAGACCCCTGATCTTT. It yields the protein CALGAIGLPNLLGELARPLIF.

This clone rates as large. Other DNA sequences in this specimen translate into the identical CDR3. The rearrangement joins TRDV1 to TRDJ1, with TRDD3 identical over 11 bases. CDR1 and CDR2 from the germline V gene are TSWWSYY and QGS. V lost 2 bases and J lost 2; bases outside the gene matches: 31. The CDR3 extends over 25 amino acids. CDR3 protein: CALGEGLYWGITGTPIKPWTDKLIF. The CDR3 nucleotides read TGTGCTCTTGGGGAAGGTCTGTACTGGGGGATAACGGGTACACCGATAAAGCCCTGGACCGATAAACTCATCTTT.

There are a few counts of this clone. The protein that TCRdb holds for this DNA derives from a much larger clone and differs from the translated DNA at residue 8, which likely indicates a read error; the protein shown here is translated from the DNA. The chain carries TRDV1 and TRDJ1; TRDD3 matches 7 bases. Germline V gene sequence: CDR1 TSWWSYY, CDR2 QGS. This CDR3 spans 15 amino acids. The J segment lost 0 bases and the V segment lost 4 bases, leaving 5 bases of the junction unmatched. The CDR3 region is CALGGLGMYTDKLIF. The CDR3, as DNA: TGTGCTCTTGGGGGACTGGGGATGTACACCGATAAACTCATCTTT.

Regarding this clone: This DNA's translation and the protein TCRdb lists, from a much larger clone, do not match at residue 20, likely due to a read error; the protein shown is translated from the DNA. V gene TRDV3 combines with J gene TRDJ1; 13 bases are a match to TRDD3. The length of the CDR3 is 24 residues. The V and J ends lost 4 bases and 6 bases, in that order; junction bases with no gene match: 38. CDR1 is TVYSNPD and CDR2 is GDNSRS in the germline V gene (reference sequence). The CDR3 region has the DNA TGTGCCTCTTCCGATATCGAATGCCCTGTACTGGGGGATACGGGGGTTGAGAGCGCCTATAAACTCATCTTT. Its translation is CASSDIECPVLGDTGVESAYKLIF.

The J gene was reported as TRDJ2; the V gene went uncalled; the table gives TRDD3 as D, unverified against the DNA. The CDR3 totals 24 residues. Here the CDR3 reads CSGINAEYMGNDACGSALTAQLFF. In DNA form, the CDR3 reads TGCAGTGGTATCAACGCAGAGTACATGGGGAATGATGCCTGTGGTAGTGCTTTGACAGCACAACTCTTCTTT.

This clone rates as large. The chain combines TRDV1 with TRDJ1, with 12 bases that match TRDD3. Germline loops: CDR1 TSWWSYY, CDR2 QGS. This CDR3 is 25 amino acids long. V lost 4 bases and J lost 0; bases outside the gene matches: 30. The CDR3 loop reads CALGGTPKPPTKYWGILGYTDKLIF. As DNA, the CDR3 is TGTGCTCTTGGGGGGACTCCGAAACCCCCAACGAAGTACTGGGGGATACTAGGGTACACCGATAAACTCATCTTT.

In this sample, this clone is hyperexpanded (1% or more). The identical CDR3 is also encoded by other nucleotide sequences in the sample. The J gene is TRDJ1, the V gene TRDV1; TRDD2 might be the D (5 bases). Trimming cost V 5 bases and J 6 bases, with 10 bases left between them. Germline CDR1 TSWWSYY, CDR2 QGS. This CDR3 has 12 residues. The CDR3 sequence is CALGFFPYKLIF. The CDR3 coding sequence is TGTGCTCTTGGGTTCTTCCCGTATAAACTCATCTTT.

About this clone: With only one base between it and a far larger clone, this is likely a read error. Other DNA sequences in the sample encode the same CDR3. V usage is TRDV1 and J usage is TRDJ1; TRDD3 agrees at 7 bases. The CDR3 is 15 residues long. From germline, CDR1 is TSWWSYY and CDR2 QGS. The CDR3 sequence: CALGGLGTYTDKLIF. The CDR3 coding sequence is TGTGCTCTTGGGGGACTGGGGACGTACACCGACAAACTCATCTTT.

A few counts support this clone. The mismatch at residue 14 between this DNA's translation and the TCRdb protein of a much larger clone likely reflects a read error; the protein shown is translated from the DNA. This chain links TRDV1 with TRDJ1, with a possible D match to TRDD2 (6 bases). With 3 bases removed from V and 0 bases from J, the gap between germline ends came to 35 bases. The CDR3 covers 23 residues. Germline V gives CDR1 TSWWSYY, CDR2 QGS. CDR3 sequence reads: CALGENLSYSPYWRIPYTDKLIF. The CDR3 nucleotides are TGTGCTCTTGGGGAGAATCTTTCCTATTCTCCCTACTGGAGGATCCCATACACCGATAAACTCATCTTT.

With regard to this clone: A far more abundant clone sits one base away, making this likely a read error. This CDR3 is also generated by other DNA sequences in the sample. The chain is built from TRDV1 and TRDJ3, with D perhaps TRDD3 (10 bases). The CDR3 is 25 amino acids. Germline V gives CDR1 TSWWSYY, CDR2 QGS. CDR3 bases: TGTGCTCTTGGGGAACTTTCTCGCCGAAAAACCTTCCTACAGGGGGATACGTTTTGGTCCCGACAGATGTTCTTC. As protein: CALGELSRRKTFLQGDTFWSRQMFF.

This clone came up a few times. This may come from a read error, since a much larger clone is one base off. The chain uses TRDV1 and TRDJ4, with D maybe TRDD3 (9 bases). The V gene's germline CDR1 is TSWWSYY and CDR2 QGS. V was pared by 1 base and J by 1 base, with 34 bases between. CDR3 size: 22 residues. CDR3 bases: TGTGCTCTTGGGGAACGGGGCGACCTTCCTAGTCTACTGGGGGAGTTGGTCAGACCCCTGATCTTT. It translates to CALGERGDLPSLLGELVRPLIF.

As to this clone: The protein recorded in TCRdb matches a much larger clone and deviates from this DNA's translation at residue 6, suggesting a read error; the protein here is obtained by translating the DNA. This sequence joins TRDV3 and TRDJ1; 7 nucleotides line up with TRDD3. From germline, CDR1 is TVYSNPD and CDR2 GDNSRS (reference sequence). The CDR3 contains 21 residues. The junction had 28 bases not matched to a gene; V was cut back by 2 bases and J by 1 base. CDR3 nucleotide sequence: TGTGCCTTTGAGGGGGGTTGGAAGGGGGATTTTCTTAAGGCGTCCACCGATAAACTCATCTTT. This gives the protein CAFEGGWKGDFLKASTDKLIF. Full variable domain (missing parts from reference TRDV3 and TRDJ1): CDKVTQSSPDQTVASGSEVVLLCTYDTVYSNPDLFWYRIRPDYSFQFVFYGDNSRSEGADFTQGRFSVKHILTQKAFHLVISPVRTEDSATYYCAFEGGWKGDFLKASTDKLIFGKGTRVTVEP.

Remarks on this clone: Only one base separates this from a far larger clonotype, so it likely reflects a read error. Other DNA sequences in this specimen translate into the identical CDR3. V usage is TRDV3 and J usage is TRDJ1, with 13 bases matching TRDD3. The V segment lost 4 bases and the J segment 3 bases; nucleotides outside the gene matches: 35. This CDR3 is built from 24 residues. CDR1 is TVYSNPD and CDR2 is GDNSRS in the germline V gene (reference sequence). The DNA for the CDR3 is TGTGCCTCTTCCGATATCGAATGTCCTGTACTGGGGGATACGGGGGTTGAGAGCGCCGATAAACTCATCTTT. It encodes CASSDIECPVLGDTGVESADKLIF.

The chain couples TRDV1 to TRDJ1, with 9 bases aligning to TRDD3. V trimming: 0 bases; J trimming: 0 bases; junction bases outside the gene matches: 23. CDR1 and CDR2 from the germline V gene are TSWWSYY and QGS. The CDR3 extends over 23 amino acids. In nucleotides, the CDR3 is TGTGCTCTTGGGGAACTACCCCGGACCTACGGGAGAACTGGGGGACAGTACACCGATAAACTCATCTTT. Translating it yields CALGELPRTYGRTGGQYTDKLIF.

On this clone itself: Given a far larger clone just one base away, this is likely a sequencing read error. This CDR3 is also generated by other DNA sequences in the sample. This chain links TRDV1 with TRDJ3; D possibly uses TRDD2 or TRDD3 (9 bases each). Germline values: CDR1 TSWWSYY, CDR2 QGS. Trimming stripped 0 bases from V and 11 bases from J, with 41 bases between. The CDR3 has 25 residues. The CDR3 loop is CALGELSRRKTFLQGDTFWSRQMFF. For the CDR3, the DNA is TGTGCTCTTGGGGAACTTTCTCGCCGAAAAACCTTCCTACAAGGGGATACGTTTTGGTCCCGACAGATGTTTTTC.

The chain couples TRDV1 to TRDJ1, with 13 bases identical to TRDD3. CDR3 length: 27 amino acids. CDR1 and CDR2 from the germline V gene are TSWWSYY and QGS. Trimming cost V 5 bases and J 3 bases; bases outside gene matches: 39. The CDR3 DNA follows: TGTGCTCTTGGGTCCAAATCCGGGCCCCCCGGGTCGGTACTGGGGGATACGGGGGTTGAGAGCGCCGATAAACTCATCTTT. Encoded protein: CALGSKSGPPGSVLGDTGVESADKLIF.

With respect to this clone: A read error is likely here: a far larger clone is one base away. The V and J genes are TRDV1 and TRDJ1; TRDD3 aligns across 11 bases. V lost 5 bases and J lost 10; bases outside the gene matches: 33. The CDR3 sequence is 22 residues long. Per germline, CDR1 TSWWSYY and CDR2 QGS. The CDR3: CALGTMGGRIRYWGISRGGLIF. CDR3 DNA: TGTGCTCTTGGGACCATGGGGGGGAGGATACGATACTGGGGGATATCTCGAGGAGGACTCATCTTT.

As concerns this clone: TCRdb lists the protein of a much larger clone for this DNA, which differs at residue 4, so this is likely a read error; the protein given here is translated from the DNA itself. The V gene is TRDV3, the J gene TRDJ1, with 13 bases fitting TRDD3. The V segment lost 4 bases and the J segment 3 bases; nucleotides outside the gene matches: 35. Germline CDR1 is TVYSNPD and CDR2 is GDNSRS (reference sequence). CDR3 length equals 24 residues. CDR3 amino acids: CASADIECPVLGDTGVESADKLIF. CDR3 in DNA: TGTGCCTCTGCCGATATCGAATGCCCTGTACTGGGGGATACGGGGGTTGAGAGCGCCGATAAACTCATCTTT.

The J gene has no call, while the V gene is TRAV29/DV5. Germline CDR1 NSMFDY, CDR2 ISSIKDK. The CDR3 runs to 16 residues. Written as DNA, the CDR3 is TGTGCCAGCAGTTTGTTTCAGGGGGCTGGCACCGGGGAGCTGTTTTTT. Translating it yields CASSLFQGAGTGELFF.

For the J gene the call is TRDJ1; the V gene lacks a call; the table's D call of TRDD3 was not tested on the DNA. This CDR3 has 20 residues. The CDR3 coding sequence is TGCAGTGGTATCAACGCAGAGTACATGGGACCCGGGGGATACACCGATAAACTCATCTTT. This gives the protein CSGINAEYMGPGGYTDKLIF.

This clone has only a few counts. The chain links TRDV1 to TRDJ1; D tentatively fits TRDD2 or TRDD3 (9 bases each). Germline V gene sequence: CDR1 TSWWSYY, CDR2 QGS. V dropped 3 bases and J dropped 0 bases, with 35 bases sitting between them. CDR3 length equals 23 residues. CDR3 in amino acids: CALGDGLPTDWGTHKNYTDKLIF. The CDR3 DNA is TGTGCTCTTGGGGACGGCCTTCCTACCGACTGGGGGACCCATAAGAACTACACCGATAAACTCATCTTT.